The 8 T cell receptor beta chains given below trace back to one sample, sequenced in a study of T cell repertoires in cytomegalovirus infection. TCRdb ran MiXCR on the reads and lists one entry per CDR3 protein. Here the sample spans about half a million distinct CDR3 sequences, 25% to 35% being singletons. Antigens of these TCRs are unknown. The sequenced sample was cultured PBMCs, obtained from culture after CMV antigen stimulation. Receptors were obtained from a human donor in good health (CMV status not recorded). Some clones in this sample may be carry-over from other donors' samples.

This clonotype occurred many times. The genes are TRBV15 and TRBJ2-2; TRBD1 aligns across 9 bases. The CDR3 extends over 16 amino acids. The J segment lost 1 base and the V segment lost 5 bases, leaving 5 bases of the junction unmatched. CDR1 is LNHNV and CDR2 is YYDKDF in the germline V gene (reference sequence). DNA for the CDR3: TGTGCCACCAGCGGGACAGGGAGGGAGAACACCGGGGAGCTGTTTTTT. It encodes CATSGTGRENTGELFF. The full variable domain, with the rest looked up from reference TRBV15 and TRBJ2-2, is DAMVIQNPRYQVTQFGKPVTLSCSQTLNHNVMYWYQQKSSQAPKLLFHYYDKDFNNEADTPDNFQSRRPNTSFCFLDIRSPGLGDTAMYLCATSGTGRENTGELFFGEGSRLTVL.

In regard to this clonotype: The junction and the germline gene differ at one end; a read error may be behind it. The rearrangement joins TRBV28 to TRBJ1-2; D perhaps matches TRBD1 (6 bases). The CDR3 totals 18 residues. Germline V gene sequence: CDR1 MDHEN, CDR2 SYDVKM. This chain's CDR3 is CASSLEYGASWGAFGYNF. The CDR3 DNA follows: TGTGCCAGCAGTTTAGAATACGGAGCTAGTTGGGGGGCTTTTGGCTACAACTTC.

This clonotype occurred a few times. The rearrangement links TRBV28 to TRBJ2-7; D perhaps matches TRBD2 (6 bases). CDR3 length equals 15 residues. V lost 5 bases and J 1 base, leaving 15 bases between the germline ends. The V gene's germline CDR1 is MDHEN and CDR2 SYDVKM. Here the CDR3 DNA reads TGTGCCAGCAGTCTACTAGCTCTTGGATCCTACGAGCAGTACTTC. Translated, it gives CASSLLALGSYEQYF. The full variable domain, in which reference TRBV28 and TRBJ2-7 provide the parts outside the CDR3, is DVKVTQSSRYLVKRTGEKVFLECVQDMDHENMFWYRQDPGLGLRLIYFSYDVKMKEKGDIPEGYSVSREKKERFSLILESASTNQTSMYLCASSLLALGSYEQYFGPGTRLTVT.

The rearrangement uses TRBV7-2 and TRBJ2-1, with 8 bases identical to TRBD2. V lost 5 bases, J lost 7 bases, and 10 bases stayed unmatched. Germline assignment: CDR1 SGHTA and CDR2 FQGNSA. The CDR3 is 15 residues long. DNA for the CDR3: TGTGCCAGCAGCGGAGGACTAGCCCACTCGAATGAGCAGTTCTTC. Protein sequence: CASSGGLAHSNEQFF.

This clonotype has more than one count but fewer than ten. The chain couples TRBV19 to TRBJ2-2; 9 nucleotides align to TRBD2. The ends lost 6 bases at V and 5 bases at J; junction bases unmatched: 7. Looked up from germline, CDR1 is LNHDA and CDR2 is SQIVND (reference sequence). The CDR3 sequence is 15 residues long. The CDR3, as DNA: TGTGCCAGTAGAGCTGGCGCGGGGGGGACCGGGGAGCTGTTTTTT. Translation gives CASRAGAGGTGELFF.

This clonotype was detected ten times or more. CDR3 DNA sequence: TGTGCCAGCAGCTTATGGGGGTCGGGGAACACTGAAGCTTTCTTT. Translation gives CASSLWGSGNTEAFF. V and J are TRBV7-2 and TRBJ1-1; weak D call: TRBD1 (5 bases). Per the germline V gene, CDR1 is SGHTA and CDR2 is FQGNSA. V lost 2 bases to trimming and J lost 1 base, with 11 bases between them. This CDR3 region has 15 residues.

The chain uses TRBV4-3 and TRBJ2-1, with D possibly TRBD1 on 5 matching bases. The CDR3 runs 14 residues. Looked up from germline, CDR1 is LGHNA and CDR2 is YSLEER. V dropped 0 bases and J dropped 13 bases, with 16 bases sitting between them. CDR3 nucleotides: TGCGCCAGCAGCCAAGATAGGGGCCCCCACCCCCAGTTCTTC. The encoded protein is CASSQDRGPHPQFF.

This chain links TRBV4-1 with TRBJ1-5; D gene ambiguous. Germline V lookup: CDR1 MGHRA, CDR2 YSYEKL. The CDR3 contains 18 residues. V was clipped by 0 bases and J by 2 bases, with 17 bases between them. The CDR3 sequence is CASSQDKTGRWGNQPQHF. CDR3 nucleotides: TGCGCCAGCAGCCAAGATAAGACTGGTCGCTGGGGCAATCAGCCCCAGCATTTT.